This TCR beta chain derives from a study of T cell responses to AZD1222 COVID-19 vaccine. Study findings and constraints: The donor group comprised mostly white British people and more females; the analysis possibly underestimated clonal diversity. Regions left unmutated in variants are reportedly the target of nearly half of spike-specific TCRs. There were vaccine-associated CD4 TCRs across spike, dominant at 160-218 and 743-854. Spike-specific TCR repertoires showed rising breadth and depth after two AZD1222 doses.

The CDR3 is 15 residues long. The trim removed 4 bases at V and 3 bases at J, leaving 2 bases unmatched. CDR1 and CDR2 (germline): PRHDT, FYEKMQ (reference sequence). Repertoires were generated with immunoSEQ multiplex PCR, while TCRdb's copy carries only in-frame clones and drops some. Of some 150,000 clones detected, roughly 93% appear once; the ten largest clones hold about 5.1%. Remarks on this clone: Its cognate antigen is unknown.

This receptor was taken from an adult in good health. The sample here was peripheral blood, taken on day 0 of AZD1222 vaccination. V usage is TRBV13 and J usage is TRBJ2-1; the match to TRBD2 covers 11 bases. CDR3 coding DNA: TGTGCCAGCAGCTCGGGACTAGCGGACTACAATGAGCAGTTCTTC. Amino acids: CASSSGLADYNEQFF. Variable domain in full (rest from reference TRBV13 and TRBJ2-1): AAGVIQSPRHLIKEKRETATLKCYPIPRHDTVYWYQQGPGQDPQFLISFYEKMQSDKGSIPDRFSAQQFSDYHSELNMSSLELGDSALYFCASSSGLADYNEQFFGPGTRLTVL.